The TCR beta chain under discussion was sequenced for a study of T cells in Graves' hyperthyroidism and ophthalmopathy. About the study: Blood from the periphery was taken at initial diagnosis, before any treatment.

This clonotype was recorded many times. As yet, its antigen is unknown. The source material, RNA transcripts, was used to amplify TCR beta CDR3 regions. When the TCR CDR3 underwent first-round RT-PCR, the HTBI primer set was used. TCRdb called the multiplex PCR reads again in MiXCR, with one record for every CDR3 protein. The sample lists some 300,000 distinct CDR3 sequences; about 19% were seen once. Duration under 3 months, a NOSPECS grade of at least 4, and a Clinical Activity Score of at least 3 characterized the ophthalmopathy patients. Study-wide results and caveats: Blood shared most expanded thyroid clonotypes above 0.001.

This TCR came from a man aged 45-65 years with Graves' ophthalmopathy. The source material was blood.

The CDR3 sequence: CSARSRAGPNTEAFF. The DNA for the CDR3 is TGCAGTGCTAGGTCTAGGGCAGGGCCGAACACTGAAGCTTTCTTT. V usage is TRBV20-1 and J usage is TRBJ1-1; a weak D match, TRBD1 (5 bases). Germline-derived CDR1 and CDR2 are DFQATT and SNEGSKA (reference sequence). CDR3 length equals 15 residues. Trimming pared 3 bases from V and 1 base from J, leaving 15 bases between.